This T cell receptor beta chain was recovered during a study of cytomegalovirus exposure and HLA in healthy donors. Study background: The use of the same platform for the 100 to 150 validation repertoires and the roughly 730 first-cohort repertoires was reported by a later analysis. Broader study findings: Cytomegalovirus association was assigned to more than 150 TCR beta chains. Rarity held for most TCR sequences, but there were some public TCRs that occurred in many donors.

The donors formed part of the roughly 120-subject validation cohort, distinct from the roughly 620-subject first cohort. About this clone: Its antigen is unknown.

Measured with immunoSEQ multiplex PCR; TCRdb has only the in-frame clones, and not every one. The sample has fewer than 250,000 clones; around four fifths are singletons. The CDR3 extends over 16 amino acids. Germline V CDR1 and CDR2: MDHEN, SYDVKM. V shed 0 bases and J 0 bases; nucleotides not matched to a gene: 0. The chain recombines TRBV28 with TRBJ1-3; 9 positions match TRBD1. Sequenced material: PBMCs. The TCR sequence derives from a woman younger than 35 in good health and CMV-seronegative. CDR3 nucleotide sequence: TGTGCCAGCAGTTTATGGGGACAGGGCTCTGGAAACACCATATATTTT. Translated: CASSLWGQGSGNTIYF.